The 2 T cell receptor beta chains listed next were all sequenced from one sample in a study of blood T cell repertoires in COVID-19 (dated by TCRdb to 2020 to 2022). The library relied on the immunoSEQ multiplex PCR assay. In its TCRdb copy, this immuneACCESS table keeps in-frame sequences only and misses some clones. Where compared with another copy, unresolved V genes explain less than half of these, and the others have no known cause. This sample gives 300,000 or so clones in total; about 87% of them show up just once. The ten most abundant clones make up 1.3% of the sample. The sequenced sample was peripheral blood. These receptors were taken from a man in his 70s with acute or convalescent COVID-19.

The V call is TRBV7-2, the J call TRBJ2-7, with TRBD1 matching over 8 bases. From germline, CDR1 is SGHTA and CDR2 FQGNSA. Losses at the gene ends were 5 bases for V and 2 bases for J; bases not matched to a gene: 5. This CDR3 spans 14 amino acids. The CDR3 spells CASSPGTGAYEQYF. DNA for the CDR3: TGTGCCAGCAGCCCCGGGACAGGAGCCTACGAGCAGTACTTC.

This rearrangement joins TRBV3-1 (or the pseudogene TRBV3-2) to TRBJ2-1, with TRBD2 matching 11 bases. Germline V lookup: CDR1 LGHDT, CDR2 YNNKEL (reference sequence). The V segment lost 4 bases and the J segment 7 bases; nucleotides outside the gene matches: 9. The CDR3 sequence is 16 residues long. The CDR3 DNA follows: TGTGCCAGCAGCCGCCGACTAGCGGGGCGGGGAAATGAGCAGTTCTTC. Its protein product is CASSRRLAGRGNEQFF.